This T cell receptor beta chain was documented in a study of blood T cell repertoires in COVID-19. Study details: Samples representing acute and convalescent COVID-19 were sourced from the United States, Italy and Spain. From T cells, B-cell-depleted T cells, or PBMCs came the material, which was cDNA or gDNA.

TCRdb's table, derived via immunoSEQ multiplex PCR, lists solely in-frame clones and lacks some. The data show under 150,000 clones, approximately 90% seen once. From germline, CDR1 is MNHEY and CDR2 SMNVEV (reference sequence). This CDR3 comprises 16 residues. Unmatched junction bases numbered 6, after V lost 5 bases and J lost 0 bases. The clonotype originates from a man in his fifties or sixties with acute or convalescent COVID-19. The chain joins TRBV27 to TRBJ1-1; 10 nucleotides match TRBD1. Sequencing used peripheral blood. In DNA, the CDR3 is TGTGCCAGCAGTCCGGGACAGGGGATATTGAACACTGAAGCTTTCTTT. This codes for CASSPGQGILNTEAFF.